These T cell receptor beta chains were read from a single sample in a study of blood T cells in healthy people across ages. TCRdb passed the 5' RACE reads through MiXCR, listing each CDR3 protein once. The sample lists approximately 880,000 distinct CDR3 sequences, about 48% seen once, with roughly an eighth in the top ten. The sequenced material came from blood. The source is a man in his thirties or forties in good health. The CDR3 runs from the conserved cysteine through the conserved F or W. The D gene is left open where the match is weak. Size is stated for part of the rows, as once, few or many counts, or as a class when the clone is expanded.

>.|TRBV6-2/TRBV6-3|.|TRBJ1-1
CASSSSGALKAFF
TGTGCCAGCAGTTCCTCAGGGGCCCTGAAAGCTTTCTTT
>many|TRBV6-4|TRBD2|TRBJ2-1
CASSELAGGYNEQFF
TGTGCCAGCAGTGAACTAGCGGGGGGTTACAATGAGCAGTTCTTC
>.|TRBV7-2|.|TRBJ2-6
CASGDTPLFSGANVLTF
TGTGCCAGCGGTGACACACCGCTCTTCTCTGGGGCCAACGTCCTGACTTTC
>.|TRBV2|.|TRBJ1-2
CASSVAGRGYTF
TGTGCCAGCAGTGTTGCAGGGAGAGGCTACACCTTC
>few|TRBV6-6|.|TRBJ2-3
CASRPGRPSTDTQYF
TGTGCCAGCAGGCCAGGACGGCCTAGCACAGATACGCAGTATTTT
>.|TRBV20-1|.|TRBJ1-5
CSANLGDQPQHF
TGCAGTGCTAATTTGGGGGATCAGCCCCAGCATTTT
>.|TRBV6-4|TRBD1|TRBJ2-7
CASRGTGDYNEQYF
TGTGCCAGCAGGGGGACAGGGGATTACAATGAGCAGTACTTC
>.|TRBV12-3/TRBV12-4|.|TRBJ2-5
CASSLRHVETQYF
TGTGCCAGCAGTTTAAGGCATGTCGAGACCCAGTACTTC
>.|TRBV20-1|.|TRBJ2-1
CSAEGGGRNEQFF
TGCAGTGCTGAGGGGGGGGGCCGGAATGAGCAGTTCTTC
>.|TRBV7-6|.|TRBJ1-2
CASSPSGGTYGYTF
TGTGCCAGCAGCCCGAGTGGAGGCACCTATGGCTACACCTTC
>.|TRBV6-2/TRBV6-3|.|TRBJ1-6
CAGSPGADSCNSPLHF
TGTGCCGGCAGTCCCGGTGCGGACAGCTGTAATTCACCCCTCCACTTT
>.|TRBV7-2|TRBD2|TRBJ2-1
CASSLSSGGRHFDEQFF
TGTGCCAGCAGCCTCTCGAGCGGGGGGCGCCATTTTGATGAGCAGTTCTTC
>many|TRBV29-1|.|TRBJ2-7
CSVEGRDYEQYF
TGCAGCGTTGAGGGCAGGGACTACGAGCAGTACTTC
>.|TRBV5-1|.|TRBJ1-4
CASSAGQQNEKLFF
TGCGCCAGCAGCGCGGGACAACAGAATGAAAAACTGTTTTTT
>many|TRBV4-1|TRBD1|TRBJ1-2
CASSQGTGAGLGYTF
TGCGCCAGCAGCCAAGGGACAGGGGCTGGACTAGGCTACACCTTC
>.|TRBV4-1|TRBD1|TRBJ2-1
CASSQDTGGVSYNGQFF
TGCGCCAGCAGCCAAGACACAGGGGGTGTCTCCTACAATGGGCAGTTCTTC
>.|TRBV5-1|TRBD1|TRBJ1-1
CASSPTGQGRTEAFF
TGCGCCAGCAGCCCAACCGGACAGGGGCGCACTGAAGCTTTCTTT
>.|TRBV20-1|.|TRBJ2-5
CSARRAGGRRETQYF
TGCAGTGCTAGACGTGCTGGAGGACGGCGGGAGACCCAGTACTTC
>.|TRBV24-1|.|TRBJ1-5
CATSDGGGQARNQPQHF
TGTGCCACCAGTGATGGGGGCGGGCAGGCTCGCAATCAGCCCCAGCATTTT
>.|TRBV29-1|.|TRBJ2-1
CSVAYNGQFF
TGCAGCGTCGCGTACAATGGGCAGTTCTTC
>.|TRBV12-3/TRBV12-4|.|TRBJ1-3
CASSSDSGNTIYF
TGTGCCAGCAGTTCCGACTCTGGAAACACCATATATTTT
>.|TRBV27|TRBD1|TRBJ2-7
CASSLIRETGGKYEQYF
TGTGCCAGCAGTTTAATCCGGGAGACAGGGGGCAAGTACGAGCAGTACTTC
>few|TRBV7-2|.|TRBJ2-7
CASSPPGTVEQYF
TGTGCCAGCAGTCCCCCAGGTACGGTCGAGCAGTACTTC
>few|TRBV7-9|TRBD1|TRBJ2-7
CASSLPGQSSYEQYF
TGTGCCAGCAGCTTACCGGGACAGTCCTCCTACGAGCAGTACTTC
>.|TRBV5-5|TRBD2|TRBJ2-7
CASSLAGGSGGIYNEQYF
TGTGCCAGCAGCTTGGCCGGGGGTAGCGGGGGGATTTACAATGAGCAGTACTTC
>.|TRBV28|.|TRBJ2-7
CASSPEGTTVYEQYF
TGTGCCAGCAGTCCGGAGGGGACAACGGTCTACGAGCAGTACTTC
>.|TRBV7-2|.|TRBJ1-6
CASSLGGRLSNSPLHF
TGTGCCAGCAGCTTAGGAGGAAGACTTTCTAATTCACCCCTCCACTTT
>few|TRBV6-2/TRBV6-3|.|TRBJ1-2
CASSYDNNYGYTF
TGTGCCAGCAGTTATGACAACAACTATGGCTACACCTTC
>.|TRBV20-1|.|TRBJ2-1
CSPTGRDFNNEQFF
TGCAGTCCTACCGGAAGGGACTTCAACAATGAGCAGTTCTTC
>.|TRBV28|.|TRBJ2-7
CASIPDIPYEQYF
TGTGCCAGCATTCCAGATATTCCCTACGAGCAGTACTTC
>.|TRBV20-1|.|TRBJ2-2
CSASREDTGELFF
TGCAGTGCTAGCAGGGAGGACACCGGGGAGCTGTTTTTT
>.|TRBV5-1|.|TRBJ2-1
CASSDGTPYNEQFF
TGCGCCAGCAGCGACGGGACACCCTACAATGAGCAGTTCTTC
>few|TRBV15|.|TRBJ2-5
CATSPDFQETQYF
TGTGCCACCAGCCCGGACTTTCAAGAGACCCAGTACTTC
>.|TRBV7-9|.|TRBJ2-3
CASSLGSGGPSTDTQYF
TGTGCCAGCAGCTTAGGATCCGGTGGTCCTAGCACAGATACGCAGTATTTT
>.|TRBV12-3/TRBV12-4|.|TRBJ2-3
CASNSRESTDTQYF
TGTGCCAGCAACTCCAGGGAATCCACAGATACGCAGTATTTT
>.|TRBV6-5|TRBD1|TRBJ1-2
CASSPGDRKPYGYTF
TGTGCCAGCAGCCCCGGGGACAGAAAACCCTATGGCTACACCTTC
>.|TRBV7-2|TRBD1|TRBJ1-2
CASSLGGTGGDGYTF
TGTGCCAGCAGCTTAGGGGGGACAGGGGGCGATGGCTACACCTTC
>few|TRBV7-9|.|TRBJ2-7
CASSAFSSYEQYF
TGTGCCAGCAGCGCTTTTAGCTCCTACGAGCAGTACTTC
>.|TRBV3-1|TRBD1|TRBJ2-3
CASSKGQAFLNTQYF
TGTGCCAGCAGCAAGGGACAGGCATTTCTTAATACGCAGTATTTT
>.|TRBV20-1|TRBD2|TRBJ2-3
CSARVPSGGYFGTDTQYF
TGCAGTGCTAGAGTGCCTAGCGGGGGGTATTTTGGCACAGATACGCAGTATTTT
>.|TRBV4-1|.|TRBJ1-2
CASSHGQLGNYGYTF
TGCGCCAGCAGCCACGGACAGCTGGGGAACTATGGCTACACCTTC
>.|TRBV6-2/TRBV6-3|.|TRBJ1-4
CASMGSTNEKLFF
TGTGCCAGCATGGGATCAACTAATGAAAAACTGTTTTTT
>.|TRBV9|.|TRBJ2-7
CASSPSRAETYEQYF
TGTGCCAGCAGCCCCTCGCGAGCGGAAACCTACGAGCAGTACTTC
>.|TRBV28|.|TRBJ2-7
CASSLRTYSYEQYF
TGTGCCAGCAGTTTGAGGACCTACTCCTACGAGCAGTACTTC
>.|TRBV2|TRBD1|TRBJ2-3
CASKKQGPSSDTQYF
TGTGCCAGCAAAAAACAGGGGCCTTCATCGGATACGCAGTATTTT
>.|TRBV12-3/TRBV12-4|TRBD2|TRBJ2-1
CASSFFGGAHNEQFF
TGTGCCAGCAGTTTTTTCGGGGGGGCTCACAATGAGCAGTTCTTC
>.|TRBV6-6|.|TRBJ2-5
CASRSSEETQYF
TGTGCCAGCAGATCGTCGGAAGAGACCCAGTACTTC
>.|TRBV15|.|TRBJ1-5
CATSRSRPYQPQHF
TGTGCCACCAGCAGGTCGCGTCCCTATCAGCCCCAGCATTTT
>few|TRBV14|.|TRBJ2-3
CASSQPRYPNTDTQYF
TGTGCCAGCAGTCAGCCAAGGTACCCAAACACAGATACGCAGTATTTT
>.|TRBV27|TRBD2|TRBJ2-1
CASSLSSGGPNEQFF
TGTGCCAGCAGTTTAAGTAGCGGGGGCCCCAATGAGCAGTTCTTC
>.|TRBV5-5|.|TRBJ2-7
CASSLGGIRTYEQYF
TGTGCCAGCAGCTTGGGAGGCATCCGAACCTACGAGCAGTACTTC
>few|TRBV4-3|.|TRBJ2-1
CASSPTRRGPGNEQFF
TGCGCCAGCAGCCCCACACGAAGGGGACCGGGCAATGAGCAGTTCTTC
>.|TRBV28|TRBD2|TRBJ2-5
CASTKLGLAAYNEQYF
TGTGCCAGCACCAAACTGGGACTAGCGGCCTACAATGAGCAGTACTTC
>.|TRBV6-2/TRBV6-3|.|TRBJ2-6
CASNLPTGTGANVLTF
TGTGCCAGCAACCTTCCTACGGGGACTGGGGCCAACGTCCTGACTTTC